This T cell receptor beta chain was recovered during a study of blood T cell repertoires in COVID-19. Between the trimmed V and J ends, which lost 0 bases and 6 bases, there was a span of 9 bases. This CDR3 is 14 amino acids long. Looked up from germline, CDR1 is SGHNT and CDR2 is YENEEA. Assay used: immunoSEQ multiplex PCR; TCRdb lists only in-frame clones, some missing. The data contain under 200,000 clones, about four fifths of them seen just once; the ten biggest clones take up 3.4%. This receptor was obtained from a woman aged 55 to 70 who had recovered from COVID-19. The sequenced sample was PBMCs or T cells enriched from blood (not recorded which). The chain recombines TRBV11-3 with TRBJ2-4; D might be TRBD2 (7 bases). This chain's CDR3 is CASSLDAGANIQYF. DNA for the CDR3: TGTGCCAGCAGCTTAGATGCGGGGGCAAACATTCAGTACTTC.